This entry lists 3 T cell receptor beta chains sequenced from one sample in a study of blood T cell repertoires in COVID-19. The protocol was immunoSEQ multiplex PCR, while the TCRdb copy is restricted to in-frame clones and leaves out a portion. The table has roughly 140,000 clones, over 75% seen once; the top ten hold approximately 1.3%. The sample taken for sequencing was PBMCs or T cells enriched from blood (not recorded which). Receptors were obtained from a woman in her 30s with acute COVID-19.

The chain employs TRBV9 and TRBJ2-7, with D possibly TRBD2 on 5 matching bases. Trimming cost V 0 bases and J 2 bases, with 9 bases left between them. This CDR3 is 14 amino acids long. Per the germline V gene, CDR1 is SGDLS and CDR2 is YYNGEE. The CDR3 DNA is TGTGCCAGCAGCGTAGAGGACTCTGCCTACGAGCAGTACTTC. This gives the protein CASSVEDSAYEQYF.

J is TRBJ1-1 and V is TRBV11-3, with TRBD1 matching over 9 bases. J was trimmed by 5 bases and V by 5 bases; bases with no gene match: 6. The CDR3 has 14 residues. Germline CDR1 and CDR2: SGHNT and YENEEA. CDR3 region: CASSKDRGTTEAFF. The CDR3, as DNA: TGTGCCAGCAGCAAGGACAGGGGAACGACTGAAGCTTTCTTT.

A word on this clone: The sample carries other DNA sequences with the same CDR3. The genes are TRBV7-3 and TRBJ2-5; D is possibly TRBD1 (6 bases). Germline loops: CDR1 SGHTA, CDR2 FQGTGA. The germline V and J ends were trimmed by 3 bases and 5 bases, with 19 bases remaining between them. This CDR3 comprises 16 residues. In nucleotides, the CDR3 is TGTGCCAGCAGCTTGGTGGTAGGGGGTGGCGGGGAGACCCAGTACTTC. It specifies CASSLVVGGGGETQYF.